A single sample is the source of the 21 T cell receptor beta chains below, sequenced in a study of control samples from healthy donors and cancer patients. The method was immunoSEQ multiplex PCR; TCRdb's version includes in-frame clones alone and lacks a portion of them. This sample has 100,000 to 150,000 clones, with under 95% found just once. The sequencing input was blood. These receptors were obtained from a young man in good health.

This chain uses TRBV18 with TRBJ2-5, with D possibly TRBD2 on 5 matching bases. The CDR3 runs to 15 residues. Trimming left V 4 bases short and J 1 base short, with 13 bases between. Germline V CDR1 and CDR2: KGHSH, LQKENI. CDR3 protein: CASSRSRGRQETQYF. The CDR3 nucleotides read TGTGCCAGCTCACGATCTCGCGGGCGCCAAGAGACCCAGTACTTC.

CDR3 DNA: TGCGCCAGCAGCCAAGACAGATACTACTATGGCTACACCTTC. As protein: CASSQDRYYYGYTF. The chain combines TRBV4-1 with TRBJ1-2; D remains unclear. Trimming shortened V by 0 bases and J by 3 bases, and 8 bases separated the two germline ends. The length of the CDR3 is 14 residues. CDR1 is MGHRA, CDR2 YSYEKL, per germline.

The CDR3 coding sequence is TGTGCCAGCAGCCCCTGGACAGGGGCTAACTATGGCTACACCTTC. Residues: CASSPWTGANYGYTF. The chain recombines TRBV11-2 with TRBJ1-2; 9 bases map to TRBD1. The CDR3 sequence is 15 residues long. Germline lookup yields CDR1 SGHAT and CDR2 FQNNGV. V lost 5 bases, J lost 0 bases, and 4 bases stayed unmatched.

This chain links TRBV5-1 with TRBJ1-4; 9 positions agree with TRBD1. The CDR3 consists of 17 residues. Germline CDR1 reads SGHRS; CDR2 reads YFSETQ. V lost 0 bases to trimming and J lost 5 bases; unmatched junction nucleotides: 8. Here the CDR3 reads CASSLATYDRGNEKLFF. CDR3 DNA: TGCGCCAGCAGCTTGGCCACTTACGACAGGGGGAATGAAAAACTGTTTTTT.

The genes are TRBV2 and TRBJ1-1; 7 nucleotides match TRBD1. The V and J ends lost 6 bases and 2 bases, in that order; junction bases with no gene match: 6. The CDR3 has 14 amino acids. Germline V gene data show CDR1 as SNHLY and CDR2 as FYNNEI. The CDR3 region is CASRGGQRNTEAFF. The CDR3, as DNA: TGTGCCAGCAGGGGGGGACAGAGAAACACTGAAGCTTTCTTT.

J is TRBJ1-6 and V is TRBV27; possible D gene TRBD1, 6 bases. Germline lookup yields CDR1 MNHEY and CDR2 SMNVEV (reference sequence). With 5 bases removed from V and 0 bases from J, the gap between germline ends came to 8 bases. CDR3 length equals 15 residues. For the CDR3, the DNA is TGTGCCAGCAGTAGGGGGAGCTCCTATAATTCACCCCTCCACTTT. Translated: CASSRGSSYNSPLHF.

This chain links TRBV6-2 or TRBV6-3 with TRBJ1-5; D unresolved. The CDR3 is made up of 13 amino acids. Germline CDR1 MNHEY, CDR2 SVGEGT. With 5 bases removed from V and 3 bases from J, the gap between germline ends came to 8 bases. The chain's CDR3 is CASSPRPNQPQHF. CDR3 in DNA: TGTGCCAGCAGTCCCCGACCCAATCAGCCCCAGCATTTT.

The chain couples TRBV15 to TRBJ2-3; D is perhaps TRBD2 (6 bases). Germline V gives CDR1 LNHNV, CDR2 YYDKDF (reference sequence). The CDR3 loop spans 12 amino acids. V was clipped by 9 bases and J by 0 bases, with 7 bases between them. The CDR3 loop reads CATSGSTDTQYF. CDR3 DNA sequence: TGTGCCACTAGCGGCAGCACAGATACGCAGTATTTT.

The rearrangement uses TRBV4-1 and TRBJ2-7, with TRBD2 identical over 7 bases. CDR3 length: 13 residues. V lost 4 bases to trimming and J lost 2 bases; unmatched junction nucleotides: 2. CDR1 and CDR2 from the germline V gene are MGHRA and YSYEKL. The CDR3, as DNA: TGCGCCAGCAGCCCCCGGGAGGCCTACGAGCAGTACTTC. The encoded protein is CASSPREAYEQYF.

This clone turned up a few times. This CDR3 is also generated by other DNA sequences in the sample. The chain links TRBV18 to TRBJ2-6; TRBD1 agrees at 7 bases. The CDR3 spans 16 residues. V was pared by 1 base and J by 2 bases, with 2 bases of the junction left unmatched. CDR1 is KGHSH, CDR2 LQKENI, per germline. The CDR3 sequence: CASSPQGAAGANVLTF. In DNA, the CDR3 is TGTGCCAGCTCACCACAGGGGGCTGCTGGGGCCAACGTCCTGACTTTC.

The V gene is TRBV7-3, the J gene TRBJ2-3; D unresolved. The CDR3 extends over 14 amino acids. Germline assignment: CDR1 SGHTA and CDR2 FQGTGA. The V end lost 2 bases, the J end lost 5 bases, and 11 bases lay between the germline ends. The CDR3 protein is CASSLVPGGDTQYF. The CDR3 DNA reads as TGTGCCAGCAGCTTAGTACCCGGTGGAGATACGCAGTATTTT.

Written as DNA, the CDR3 is TGTGCCAGCAGTTTATCTCAGGGGCGTAATCAGCCCCAGCATTTT. It encodes CASSLSQGRNQPQHF. The V and J genes are TRBV27 and TRBJ1-5, with D maybe TRBD1 (6 bases). The germline V gene encodes CDR1 MNHEY and CDR2 SMNVEV (reference sequence). This CDR3 comprises 15 residues. Trimming left V 0 bases short and J 4 bases short, with 10 bases between.

This clone was picked up one time. V is TRBV19 and J is TRBJ1-2; a weak D match, TRBD1 (5 bases). V gave up 3 bases and J gave up 6 bases, with 35 bases separating them. CDR3 length: 21 amino acids. Germline V gives CDR1 LNHDA, CDR2 SQIVND (reference sequence). The DNA for the CDR3 is TGTGCCAGTAGTATTCCCCTTGGGGCATATAAGATCCCGCTACCATATGATGGCTACACCTTC. It translates to CASSIPLGAYKIPLPYDGYTF.

This sequence joins TRBV2 and TRBJ2-3; a possible D gene is TRBD2 (5 bases). The germline V and J ends were trimmed by 10 bases and 0 bases, with 14 bases remaining between them. The CDR3 extends over 14 amino acids. CDR1 and CDR2 from the germline V gene are SNHLY and FYNNEI. CDR3 bases: TGTGCCATCGGACCCCGACTAAGCACAGATACGCAGTATTTT. Its protein is CAIGPRLSTDTQYF.

This chain joins TRBV4-2 and TRBJ2-1; D unclear. Trimming shortened V by 4 bases and J by 0 bases, and 16 bases separated the two germline ends. CDR3 length: 17 residues. In germline, CDR1 is LGHNA, CDR2 YNFKEQ. The CDR3 protein is CASSLPKGISSYNEQFF. In DNA form, the CDR3 reads TGTGCCAGCAGCCTTCCCAAGGGCATATCCTCCTACAATGAGCAGTTCTTC.

The gene calls are TRBV15 and TRBJ1-2, with D uncertain. V lost 1 base, J lost 6 bases, and 15 bases lay in between. The CDR3 runs to 15 residues. Germline V gene lookup returns CDR1 LNHNV and CDR2 YYDKDF (reference sequence). The CDR3 sequence: CATSRVGQNPDGYTF. As DNA, the CDR3 is TGTGCCACCAGCAGAGTCGGGCAGAATCCGGATGGCTACACCTTC.

This clone appeared a single time. The rearrangement uses TRBV18 and TRBJ1-2; weak D call: TRBD1 (6 bases). Deletions cut 4 bases from V and 6 bases from J, with 12 bases between. Germline lookup yields CDR1 KGHSH and CDR2 LQKENI. The CDR3 length is 13 residues. CDR3 in amino acids: CASSHPTGNGYTF. CDR3 DNA: TGTGCCAGCTCACACCCTACAGGGAATGGCTACACCTTC. The complete variable domain, with remaining parts taken from reference TRBV18 and TRBJ1-2, reads NAGVMQNPRHLVRRRGQEARLRCSPMKGHSHVYWYRQLPEEGLKFMVYLQKENIIDESGMPKERFSAEFPKEGPSILRIQQVVRGDSAAYFCASSHPTGNGYTFGSGTRLTVV.

J is TRBJ1-1 and V is TRBV11-2; the D is unclear. Looked up from germline, CDR1 is SGHAT and CDR2 is FQNNGV. CDR3 size: 14 residues. V was clipped by 2 bases and J by 3 bases, with 10 bases between them. The CDR3 region has the DNA TGTGCCAGCAGCTTAACCCAAGTTGACACTGAAGCTTTCTTT. Translated: CASSLTQVDTEAFF.

This clone was seen once. This chain uses TRBV12-3 or TRBV12-4 with TRBJ1-1; D gene unclear. The ends were cut back, 6 bases at V and 2 bases at J, with 4 bases in the middle. The CDR3 has 11 amino acids. CDR3 amino acids: CASRPNTEAFF. CDR3 coding DNA: TGTGCCAGCAGACCTAACACTGAAGCTTTCTTT.

The chain couples TRBV27 to TRBJ2-7; 12 nucleotides match TRBD1. Germline CDR1 reads MNHEY; CDR2 reads SMNVEV (reference sequence). After removal of 7 bases from V and 5 bases from J, the junction contained 9 bases not matched to a gene. CDR3 length equals 15 residues. The CDR3 DNA follows: TGTGCCAGCAAGATCGAACGGGACAGGGGGCACGAGCAGTACTTC. It codes for CASKIERDRGHEQYF.

The V and J genes are TRBV2 and TRBJ1-5, with a possible D match to TRBD1 (5 bases). The CDR3 is 13 residues long. Trimming removed 4 bases at V and 7 bases at J, with 11 bases between. Germline V gives CDR1 SNHLY, CDR2 FYNNEI. The DNA for the CDR3 is TGTGCCAGCAGTGCGGGGGAGGGACAGCCCCAGCATTTT. Translating it yields CASSAGEGQPQHF.